This TCR beta chain was documented in a study of cytomegalovirus exposure and HLA in healthy donors. A note on this clone: The antigen is not known.

General observations from the study: Reportedly, TCR beta sequences accurately predicted HLA-A and HLA-B alleles in most subjects. In a later analysis, V- and J-gene trimming of beta chains associated with a DCLRE1C missense variant, replicated independently. The study labeled 170 or so TCR beta chains cytomegalovirus-associated.

PCR used 60 Vbeta primers and 13 Jbeta primers. Data came from immunoSEQ multiplex PCR; TCRdb stores just in-frame clones and leaves some out. Of 200,000 or so clones detected, roughly 84% appear once; the ten largest clones hold approximately 0.25%. The germline CDR1 and CDR2 sequences are SGHRS and YFSETQ. V lost 4 bases to trimming and J lost 1 base; unmatched junction nucleotides: 12. The CDR3 consists of 17 residues. The sequenced material came from PBMCs. This receptor was identified in a boy under 18 in good health and CMV-seronegative. This sequence joins TRBV5-1 and TRBJ2-7; 9 bases are a match to TRBD2. The CDR3 here is CASSLEIAGALSYEQYF. The CDR3 DNA follows: TGCGCCAGCAGCCTCGAGATAGCGGGAGCTCTGTCCTACGAGCAGTACTTC.